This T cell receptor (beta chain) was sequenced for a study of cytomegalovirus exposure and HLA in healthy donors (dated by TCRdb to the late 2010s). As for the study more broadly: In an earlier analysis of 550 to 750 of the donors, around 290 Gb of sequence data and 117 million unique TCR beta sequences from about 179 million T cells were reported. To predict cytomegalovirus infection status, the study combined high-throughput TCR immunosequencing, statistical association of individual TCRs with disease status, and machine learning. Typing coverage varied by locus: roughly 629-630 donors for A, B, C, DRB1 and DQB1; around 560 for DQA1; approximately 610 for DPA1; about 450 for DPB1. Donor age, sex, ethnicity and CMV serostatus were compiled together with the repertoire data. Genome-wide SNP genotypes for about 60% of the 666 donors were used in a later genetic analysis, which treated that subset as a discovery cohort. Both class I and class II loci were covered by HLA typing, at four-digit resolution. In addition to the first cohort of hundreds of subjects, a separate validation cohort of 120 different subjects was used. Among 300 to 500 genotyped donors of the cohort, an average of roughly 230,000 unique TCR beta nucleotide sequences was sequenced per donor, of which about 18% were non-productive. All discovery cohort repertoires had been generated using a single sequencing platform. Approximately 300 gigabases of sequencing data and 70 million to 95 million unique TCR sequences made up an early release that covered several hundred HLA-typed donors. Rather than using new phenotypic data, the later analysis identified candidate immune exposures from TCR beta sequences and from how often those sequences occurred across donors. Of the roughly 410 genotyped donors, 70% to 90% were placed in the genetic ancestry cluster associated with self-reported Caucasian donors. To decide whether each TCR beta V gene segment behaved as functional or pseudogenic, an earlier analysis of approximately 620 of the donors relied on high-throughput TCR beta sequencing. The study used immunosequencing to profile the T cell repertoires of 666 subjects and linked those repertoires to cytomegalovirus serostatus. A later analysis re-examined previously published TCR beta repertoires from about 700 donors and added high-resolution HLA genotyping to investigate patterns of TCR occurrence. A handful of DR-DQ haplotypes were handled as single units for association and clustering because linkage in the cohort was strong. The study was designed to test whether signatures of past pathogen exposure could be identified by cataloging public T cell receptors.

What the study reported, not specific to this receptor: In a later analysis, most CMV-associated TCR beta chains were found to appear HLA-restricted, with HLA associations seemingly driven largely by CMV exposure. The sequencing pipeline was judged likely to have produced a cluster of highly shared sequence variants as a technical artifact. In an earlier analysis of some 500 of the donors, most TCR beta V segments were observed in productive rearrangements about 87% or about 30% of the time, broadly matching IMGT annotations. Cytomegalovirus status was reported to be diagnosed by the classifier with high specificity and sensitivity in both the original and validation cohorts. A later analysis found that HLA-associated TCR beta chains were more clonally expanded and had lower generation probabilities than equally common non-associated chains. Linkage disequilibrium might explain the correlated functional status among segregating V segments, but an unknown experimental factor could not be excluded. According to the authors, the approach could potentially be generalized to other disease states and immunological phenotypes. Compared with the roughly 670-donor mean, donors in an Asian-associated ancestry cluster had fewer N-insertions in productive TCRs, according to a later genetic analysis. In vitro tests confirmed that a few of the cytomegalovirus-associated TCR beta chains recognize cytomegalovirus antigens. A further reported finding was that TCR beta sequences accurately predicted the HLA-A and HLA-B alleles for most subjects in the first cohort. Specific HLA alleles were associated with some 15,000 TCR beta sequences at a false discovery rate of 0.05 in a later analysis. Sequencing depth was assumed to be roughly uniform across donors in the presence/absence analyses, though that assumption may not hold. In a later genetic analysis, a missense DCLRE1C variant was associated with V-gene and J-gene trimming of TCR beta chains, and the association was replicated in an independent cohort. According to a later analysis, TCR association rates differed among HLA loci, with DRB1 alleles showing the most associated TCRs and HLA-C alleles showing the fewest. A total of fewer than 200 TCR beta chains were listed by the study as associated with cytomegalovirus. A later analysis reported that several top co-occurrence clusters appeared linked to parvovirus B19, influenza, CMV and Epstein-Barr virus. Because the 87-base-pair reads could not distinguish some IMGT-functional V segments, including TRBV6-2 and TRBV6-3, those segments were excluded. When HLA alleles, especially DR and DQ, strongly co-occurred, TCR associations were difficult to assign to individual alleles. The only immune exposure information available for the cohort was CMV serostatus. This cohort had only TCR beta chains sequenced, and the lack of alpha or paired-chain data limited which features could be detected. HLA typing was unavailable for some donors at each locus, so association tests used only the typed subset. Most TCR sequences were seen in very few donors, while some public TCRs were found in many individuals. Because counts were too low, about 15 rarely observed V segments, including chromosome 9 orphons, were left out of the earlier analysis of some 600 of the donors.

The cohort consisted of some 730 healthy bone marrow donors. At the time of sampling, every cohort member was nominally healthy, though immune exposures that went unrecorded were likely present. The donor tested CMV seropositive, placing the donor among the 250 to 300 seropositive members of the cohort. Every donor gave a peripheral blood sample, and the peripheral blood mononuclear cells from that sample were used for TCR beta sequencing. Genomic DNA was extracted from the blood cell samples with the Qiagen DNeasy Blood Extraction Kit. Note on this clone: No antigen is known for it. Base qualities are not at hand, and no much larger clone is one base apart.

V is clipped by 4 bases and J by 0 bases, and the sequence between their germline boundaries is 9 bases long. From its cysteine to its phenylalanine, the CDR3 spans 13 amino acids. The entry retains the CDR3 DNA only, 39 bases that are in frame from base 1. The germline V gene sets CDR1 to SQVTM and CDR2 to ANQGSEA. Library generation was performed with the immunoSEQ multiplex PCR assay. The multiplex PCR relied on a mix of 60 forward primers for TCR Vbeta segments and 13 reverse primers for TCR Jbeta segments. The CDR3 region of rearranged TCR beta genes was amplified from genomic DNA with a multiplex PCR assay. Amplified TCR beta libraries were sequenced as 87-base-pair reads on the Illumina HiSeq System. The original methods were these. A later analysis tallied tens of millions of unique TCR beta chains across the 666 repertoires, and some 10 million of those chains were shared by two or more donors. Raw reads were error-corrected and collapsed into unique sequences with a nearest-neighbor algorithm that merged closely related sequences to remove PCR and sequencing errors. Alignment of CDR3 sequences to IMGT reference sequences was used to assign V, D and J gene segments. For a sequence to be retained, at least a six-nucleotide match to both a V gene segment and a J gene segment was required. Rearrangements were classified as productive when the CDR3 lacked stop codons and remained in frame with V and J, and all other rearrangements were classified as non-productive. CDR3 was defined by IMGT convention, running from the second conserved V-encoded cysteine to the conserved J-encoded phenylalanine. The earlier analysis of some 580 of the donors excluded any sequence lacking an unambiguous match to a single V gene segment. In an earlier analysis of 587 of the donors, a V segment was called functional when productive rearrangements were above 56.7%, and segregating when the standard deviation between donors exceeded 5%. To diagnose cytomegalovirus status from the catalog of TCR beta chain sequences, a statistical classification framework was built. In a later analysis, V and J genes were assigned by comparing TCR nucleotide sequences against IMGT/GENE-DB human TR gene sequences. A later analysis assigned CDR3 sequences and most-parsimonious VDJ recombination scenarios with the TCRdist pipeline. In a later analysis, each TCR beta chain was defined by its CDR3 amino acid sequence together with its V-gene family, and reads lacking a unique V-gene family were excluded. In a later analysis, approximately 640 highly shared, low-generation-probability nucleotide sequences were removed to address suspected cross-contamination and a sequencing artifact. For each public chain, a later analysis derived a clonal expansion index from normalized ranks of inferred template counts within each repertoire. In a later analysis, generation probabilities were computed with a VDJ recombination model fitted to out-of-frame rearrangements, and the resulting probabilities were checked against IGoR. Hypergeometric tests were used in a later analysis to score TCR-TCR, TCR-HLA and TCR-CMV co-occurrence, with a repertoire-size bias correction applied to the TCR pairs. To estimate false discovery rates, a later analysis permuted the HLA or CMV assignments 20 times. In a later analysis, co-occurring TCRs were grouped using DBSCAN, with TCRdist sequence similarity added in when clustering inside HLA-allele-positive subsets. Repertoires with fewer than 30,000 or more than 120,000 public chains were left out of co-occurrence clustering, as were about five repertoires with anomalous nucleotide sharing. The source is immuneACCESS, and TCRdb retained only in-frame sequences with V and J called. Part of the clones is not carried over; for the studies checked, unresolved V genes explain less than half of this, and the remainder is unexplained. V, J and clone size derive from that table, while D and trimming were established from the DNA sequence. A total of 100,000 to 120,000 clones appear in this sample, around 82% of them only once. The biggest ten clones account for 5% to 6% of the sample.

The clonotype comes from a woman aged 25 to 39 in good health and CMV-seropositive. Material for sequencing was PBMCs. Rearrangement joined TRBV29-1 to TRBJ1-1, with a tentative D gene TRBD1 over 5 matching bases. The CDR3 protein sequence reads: CSVVRALNTEAFF. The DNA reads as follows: TGCAGCGTTGTCAGGGCCCTGAACACTGAAGCTTTCTTT.